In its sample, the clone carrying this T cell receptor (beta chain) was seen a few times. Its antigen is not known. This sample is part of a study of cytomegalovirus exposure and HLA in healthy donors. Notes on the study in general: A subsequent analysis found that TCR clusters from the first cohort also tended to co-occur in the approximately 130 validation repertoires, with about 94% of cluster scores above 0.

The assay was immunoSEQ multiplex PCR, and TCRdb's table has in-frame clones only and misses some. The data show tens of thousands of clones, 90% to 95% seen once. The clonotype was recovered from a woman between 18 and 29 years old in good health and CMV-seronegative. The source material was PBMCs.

The CDR3 DNA reads as TGTGCCAGCAGAGACACAGGGATGAATCAGCCCCAGCATTTT. Translation: CASRDTGMNQPQHF. V usage is TRBV25-1 and J usage is TRBJ1-5; possibly TRBD1 for D (6 bases). The V end lost 6 bases, the J end lost 4 bases, and 13 bases lay between the germline ends. CDR1 MGHDK and CDR2 SYGVNS come from the germline V gene. CDR3 size: 14 residues.